This entry lists 24 T cell receptor beta chains sequenced from one sample in a study of T cells in Graves' hyperthyroidism and ophthalmopathy. The investigators amplified TCR beta CDR3 regions from RNA transcripts. Primed by the HTBI set, a first-round RT-PCR was run on the TCR CDR3. In TCRdb, the multiplex PCR reads were re-called with MiXCR into one record per CDR3 protein. The sample lists 20,000 to 30,000 distinct CDR3 sequences, approximately 46% occurring once. Source material: blood. All receptors come from a woman under 40 with Graves' hyperthyroidism.

This clonotype was recorded once. The V gene is TRBV6-6, the J gene TRBJ2-3, with 8 nucleotides matching TRBD2. The CDR3 runs to 13 residues. The germline V gene has CDR1 MNHNY and CDR2 SVGAGI (reference sequence). With V trimmed by 9 bases and J by 1 base, 3 bases remained unmatched. This chain's CDR3 is CASSSGRTDTQYF. Here the CDR3 DNA reads TGTGCCAGTTCTAGCGGGCGCACAGATACGCAGTATTTT.

This clonotype is classed as medium-sized. The V call is TRBV20-1, the J call TRBJ1-2; TRBD1 aligns across 7 bases. The V gene end was trimmed by 6 bases and the J gene end by 4 bases; junction bases not matched to a gene: 8. The CDR3 has 13 amino acids. Germline CDR1 is DFQATT and CDR2 is SNEGSKA (reference sequence). CDR3 coding DNA: TGCAGTGCATCGACAGGGCGTGCCTATGGCTACACCTTC. Amino acid sequence: CSASTGRAYGYTF.

This clonotype is labeled as medium-sized. The chain employs TRBV29-1 and TRBJ2-3, with TRBD2 matching over 7 bases. Germline assignment: CDR1 SQVTM and CDR2 ANQGSEA. V lost 8 bases and J lost 0; bases outside the gene matches: 14. The CDR3 runs to 16 residues. The DNA for the CDR3 is TGCAGCTCCCGAACAACCTCTAGCGGTAGCACAGATACGCAGTATTTT. This codes for CSSRTTSSGSTDTQYF.

This chain joins TRBV5-8 and TRBJ2-2; TRBD1 matches at 7 bases. Germline CDR1 reads SGHTS; CDR2 reads YDEGEE. This CDR3 region has 13 residues. The V gene end was trimmed by 7 bases and the J gene end by 8 bases; junction bases not matched to a gene: 8. Written as DNA, the CDR3 is TGTGCCAGCCGAAGGCCGGGACAGGGGGAGCTGTTTTTT. This translates into CASRRPGQGELFF.

The CDR3 loop reads CASSQEREGLRYDEQFF. The CDR3 DNA sequence: TGTGCCAGCAGCCAAGAGCGGGAGGGCCTCAGGTACGATGAGCAGTTCTTC. The chain has TRBV3-1 and TRBJ2-1; 9 bases are a match to TRBD2. The CDR3 runs to 17 residues. V trimming: 0 bases; J trimming: 8 bases; junction bases outside the gene matches: 11. Per germline, CDR1 LGHDT and CDR2 YNNKEL (reference sequence).

The chain is built from TRBV7-9 and TRBJ1-4; D gene unclear. Germline CDR1 SEHNR, CDR2 FQNEAQ (reference sequence). With 5 bases removed from V and 6 bases from J, the gap between germline ends came to 16 bases. The CDR3 runs to 15 residues. The DNA of the CDR3 is TGTGCCAGCAGCCCGCTGCCCCAACGGGATGAAAAACTGTTTTTT. It codes for CASSPLPQRDEKLFF.

The chain couples TRBV24-1 to TRBJ2-1, with D maybe TRBD1 (6 bases). The CDR3 contains 14 residues. Germline lookup yields CDR1 KGHDR and CDR2 SFDVKD. V lost 3 bases to trimming and J lost 6 bases, with 11 bases between them. The CDR3 loop reads CATSDHRDINEQFF. The DNA for the CDR3 is TGTGCCACCAGTGATCACCGGGACATCAATGAGCAGTTCTTC.

This chain connects TRBV20-1 to TRBJ2-3; D is unclear. Germline values: CDR1 DFQATT, CDR2 SNEGSKA (reference sequence). The CDR3 runs 15 residues. V was pared by 1 base and J by 11 bases, with 22 bases between. CDR3 sequence: CSARGNFVSYNEQYF. In DNA, the CDR3 is TGCAGTGCTAGAGGCAACTTCGTATCCTACAATGAGCAGTATTTT.

This clonotype was counted at least ten times. This sequence joins TRBV11-3 and TRBJ2-1, with TRBD2 matching 8 bases. The V and J ends lost 5 bases and 7 bases, in that order; junction bases with no gene match: 13. The CDR3 length is 16 residues. From germline, CDR1 is SGHNT and CDR2 YENEEA. In DNA, the CDR3 is TGTGCCAGCAGCACGCTACTGAGCGGGAGCGGGAATGAGCAGTTCTTC. Its translation is CASSTLLSGSGNEQFF.

The chain joins TRBV2 to TRBJ2-1; 8 bases line up with TRBD2. The CDR3 has 15 residues. The germline V gene has CDR1 SNHLY and CDR2 FYNNEI. J lost 4 bases, V lost 7 bases, and 9 bases had no gene match. The CDR3, as DNA: TGTGCCAGCATTCTCGGGAGGGGAGTATACAATGAGCAGTTCTTC. The encoded protein is CASILGRGVYNEQFF.

The table lists this clonotype with a few counts. The chain has TRBV5-1 and TRBJ2-5; D perhaps matches TRBD2 (5 bases). Germline V lookup: CDR1 SGHRS, CDR2 YFSETQ. Trimming pared 1 base from V and 9 bases from J, leaving 10 bases between. The CDR3 is made up of 12 amino acids. The CDR3 loop is CASSLSQAAQYF. The CDR3 nucleotides read TGCGCCAGCAGCTTGTCCCAAGCGGCCCAGTACTTC.

J is TRBJ2-1 and V is TRBV5-4, with TRBD2 matching 11 bases. This CDR3 is 16 amino acids long. J gave up 12 bases and V 3 bases, and 14 bases lay outside the gene matches. Germline V gene sequence: CDR1 SGHNT, CDR2 YYREEE (reference sequence). CDR3 protein: CASSSGLAEERGVQFF. The CDR3 DNA reads as TGTGCCAGCAGCTCGGGACTAGCGGAGGAGCGTGGTGTGCAGTTCTTC.

This clonotype was seen only a few times. V is TRBV7-6 and J is TRBJ1-1; D might be TRBD1 (5 bases). V was shortened by 5 bases and J by 7 bases, with 23 bases between the two germline ends. Germline V CDR1 and CDR2: SGHVS, FNYEAQ. CDR3 size: 16 residues. In DNA form, the CDR3 reads TGTGCCAGCAGCCCAGGTTTAGGTTCGGGGGTTAATGAAGCTTTCTTT. It is translated as CASSPGLGSGVNEAFF. Using reference TRBV7-6 and TRBJ1-1 for the parts outside the CDR3, the full variable domain is GAGVSQSPRYKVTKRGQDVALRCDPISGHVSLYWYRQALGQGPEFLTYFNYEAQQDKSGLPNDRFSAERPEGSISTLTIQRTEQRDSAMYRCASSPGLGSGVNEAFFGQGTRLTVV.

This clonotype was detected many times. The chain combines TRBV9 with TRBJ2-7; D not certain. The CDR3 loop spans 14 amino acids. Trimming left V 4 bases short and J 2 bases short, with 13 bases between. Germline CDR1 and CDR2: SGDLS and YYNGEE. CDR3 region: CASSPLTSPYEQYF. CDR3 bases: TGTGCCAGCAGCCCGCTTACCAGCCCCTACGAGCAGTACTTC.

The table lists this clonotype with many counts. J is TRBJ1-5 and V is TRBV6-5; TRBD1 might be the D (5 bases). The CDR3 is 14 amino acids. V was pared by 2 bases and J by 6 bases, with 11 bases between. From germline, CDR1 is MNHEY and CDR2 SVGAGI. CDR3 DNA: TGTGCCAGCAGTTACACGGGGGGGGGTCAGCCCCAGCATTTT. Its protein is CASSYTGGGQPQHF.

This clonotype is termed medium-sized (0.01 to 0.1%). DNA for the CDR3: TGTGCCAGCAGCCCACAACTGGGACAGGGGGCGTACGAGCAGTACTTC. As protein: CASSPQLGQGAYEQYF. The V and J genes are TRBV7-8 and TRBJ2-7, with TRBD1 matching 12 bases. Germline V CDR1 and CDR2: SGHVS, FQNEAQ. CDR3 length: 16 amino acids. J gave up 4 bases and V 5 bases, and 9 bases lay outside the gene matches.

This clonotype was observed at least ten times. The rearrangement uses TRBV12-5 and TRBJ2-1; a possible D gene is TRBD2 (6 bases). The germline V and J ends were trimmed by 5 bases and 10 bases, with 12 bases remaining between them. The CDR3 covers 12 residues. Per the germline V gene, CDR1 is LGHNT and CDR2 is FRNRAP. The CDR3 nucleotides are TGTGCTAGTGGTAGATACGGAGGGGAGCAGTTCTTC. This encodes CASGRYGGEQFF. Complete variable domain (other parts from reference TRBV12-5 and TRBJ2-1): DARVTQTPRHKVTEMGQEVTMRCQPILGHNTVFWYRQTMMQGLELLAYFRNRAPLDDSGMPKDRFSAEMPDATLATLKIQPSEPRDSAVYFCASGRYGGEQFFGPGTRLTVL.

This clonotype was observed at least ten times. The genes are TRBV27 and TRBJ1-6; TRBD1 might be the D (5 bases). V was clipped by 4 bases and J by 7 bases, with 14 bases between them. The CDR3 has 15 residues. Per germline, CDR1 MNHEY and CDR2 SMNVEV (reference sequence). The CDR3 here is CASSWAGTPNSPLHF. The DNA of the CDR3 is TGTGCCAGCAGTTGGGCCGGGACCCCCAATTCACCCCTCCACTTT.

The chain employs TRBV7-2 and TRBJ1-2; no clear D gene. V lost 0 bases and J 2 bases, leaving 7 bases between the germline ends. CDR1 and CDR2 (germline): SGHTA, FQGNSA. CDR3 size: 14 residues. The CDR3 here is CASSLAVVNYGYTF. The CDR3 DNA reads as TGTGCCAGCAGCTTAGCGGTGGTAAACTATGGCTACACCTTC.

The chain combines TRBV20-1 with TRBJ2-5; D may be TRBD2 (5 bases). Trimming pared 4 bases from V and 2 bases from J, leaving 11 bases between. Per the germline V gene, CDR1 is DFQATT and CDR2 is SNEGSKA (reference sequence). The CDR3 extends over 13 amino acids. Here the CDR3 DNA reads TGCAGTGCTATCGGACGGAGGCAAGAGACCCAGTACTTC. Protein: CSAIGRRQETQYF.

The genes are TRBV7-9 and TRBJ1-3; 7 nucleotides line up with TRBD1. The germline gives CDR1 SEHNR, CDR2 FQNEAQ (reference sequence). The CDR3 extends over 13 amino acids. V trimming: 5 bases; J trimming: 8 bases; junction bases outside the gene matches: 6. CDR3 DNA: TGTGCCAGCAGCACCCGACAGGGTGACACCATATATTTT. Translation gives CASSTRQGDTIYF.

This clonotype was observed many times. Since a much larger clone is just one base distant, this may be a read error. The chain has TRBV11-3 and TRBJ2-5; D could derive from TRBD1 or TRBD2 (5 bases each). Per the germline V gene, CDR1 is SGHNT and CDR2 is YENEEA. The CDR3 runs to 16 residues. CDR3 protein: CASSAGAGSVQGTQYF. In DNA, the CDR3 is TGTGCCAGCAGTGCCGGAGCAGGGAGCGTACAAGGGACCCAGTACTTC.

For the CDR3, the DNA is TGTGCCAGTAGTATGTCGGCTAGCGGGAGTGGGGCCTACGAGCAGTACTTC. This gives the protein CASSMSASGSGAYEQYF. The V call is TRBV19, the J call TRBJ2-7; TRBD2 aligns across 10 bases. Unmatched junction bases numbered 10, after V lost 3 bases and J lost 2 bases. CDR1 is LNHDA and CDR2 is SQIVND in the germline V gene (reference sequence). The CDR3 contains 17 residues.

As for this clonotype: Here the CDR3 omits its conserved ending phenylalanine or tryptophan, so a read error is the likely source. The gene calls are TRBV6-6 and TRBJ2-3; 7 bases fit TRBD2. The CDR3 is 12 amino acids. V shed 5 bases and J 7 bases; nucleotides not matched to a gene: 3. In germline, CDR1 is MNHNY, CDR2 SVGAGI (reference sequence). CDR3: CASSKLANTQYL. In DNA, the CDR3 is TGTGCCAGCAGTAAACTAGCGAATACGCAGTATCTT.